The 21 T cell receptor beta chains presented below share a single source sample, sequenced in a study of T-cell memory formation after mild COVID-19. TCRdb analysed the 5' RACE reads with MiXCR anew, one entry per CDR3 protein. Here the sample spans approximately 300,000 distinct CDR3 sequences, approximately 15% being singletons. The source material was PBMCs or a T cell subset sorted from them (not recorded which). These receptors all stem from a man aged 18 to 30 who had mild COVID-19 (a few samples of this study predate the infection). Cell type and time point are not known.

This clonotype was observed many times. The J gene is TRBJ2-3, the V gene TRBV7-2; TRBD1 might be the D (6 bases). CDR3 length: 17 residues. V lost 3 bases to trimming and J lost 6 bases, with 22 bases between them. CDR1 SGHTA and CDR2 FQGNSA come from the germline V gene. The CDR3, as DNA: TGTGCCAGCAGCTTGGCCCCGGGACATTGGATGTCCGATACGCAGTATTTT. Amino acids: CASSLAPGHWMSDTQYF.

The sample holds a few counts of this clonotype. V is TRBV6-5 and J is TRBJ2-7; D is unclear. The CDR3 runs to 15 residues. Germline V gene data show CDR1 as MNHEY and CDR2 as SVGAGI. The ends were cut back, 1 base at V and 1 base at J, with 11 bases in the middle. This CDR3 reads CASSYYSAGSYEQYF. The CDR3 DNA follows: TGTGCCAGCAGTTACTATTCGGCAGGATCCTACGAGCAGTACTTC.

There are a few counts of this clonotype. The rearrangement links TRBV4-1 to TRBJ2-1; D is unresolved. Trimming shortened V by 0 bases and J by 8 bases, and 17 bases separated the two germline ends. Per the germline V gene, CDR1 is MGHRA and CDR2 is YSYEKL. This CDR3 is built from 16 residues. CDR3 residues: CASSQEPRWPIDEQFF. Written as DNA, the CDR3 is TGCGCCAGCAGCCAAGAACCCCGCTGGCCTATAGATGAGCAGTTCTTC.

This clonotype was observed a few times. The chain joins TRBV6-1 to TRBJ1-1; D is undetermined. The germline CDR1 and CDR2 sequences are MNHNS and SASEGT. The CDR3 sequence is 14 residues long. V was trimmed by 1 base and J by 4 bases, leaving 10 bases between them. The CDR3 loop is CASSEVPRSTEAFF. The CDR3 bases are TGTGCCAGCAGTGAAGTCCCGAGGAGCACTGAAGCTTTCTTT.

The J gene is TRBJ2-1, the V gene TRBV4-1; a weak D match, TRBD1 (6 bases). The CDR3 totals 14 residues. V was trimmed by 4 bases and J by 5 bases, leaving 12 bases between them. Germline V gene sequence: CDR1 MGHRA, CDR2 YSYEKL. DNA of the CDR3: TGCGCCAGCAGCCTCCGGGACAACGACAATGAGCAGTTCTTC. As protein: CASSLRDNDNEQFF.

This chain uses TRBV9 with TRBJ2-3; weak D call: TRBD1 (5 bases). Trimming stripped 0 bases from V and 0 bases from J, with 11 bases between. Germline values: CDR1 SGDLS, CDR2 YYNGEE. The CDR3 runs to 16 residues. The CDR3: CASSVAGGASTDTQYF. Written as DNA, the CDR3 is TGTGCCAGCAGCGTAGCTGGTGGGGCCAGCACAGATACGCAGTATTTT.

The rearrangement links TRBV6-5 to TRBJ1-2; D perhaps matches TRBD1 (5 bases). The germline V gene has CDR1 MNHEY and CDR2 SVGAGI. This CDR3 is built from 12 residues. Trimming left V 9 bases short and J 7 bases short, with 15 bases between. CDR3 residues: CASQRRQGGYTF. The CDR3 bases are TGTGCCAGTCAACGACGGCAGGGTGGCTACACCTTC.

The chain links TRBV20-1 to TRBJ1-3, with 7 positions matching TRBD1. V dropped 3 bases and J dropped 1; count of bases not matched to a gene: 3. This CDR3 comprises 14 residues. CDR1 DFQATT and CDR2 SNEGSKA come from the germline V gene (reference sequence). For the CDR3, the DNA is TGCAGTGCTAGCGAGACAGGGTCTGGAAACACCATATATTTT. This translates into CSASETGSGNTIYF.

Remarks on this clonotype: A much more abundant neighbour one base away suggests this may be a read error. CDR3 DNA sequence: TGCAGTGCTAGAGTCCAGGCGAGCTCCTACGAGAAGTACTTC. As protein: CSARVQASSYEKYF. This sequence joins TRBV20-1 and TRBJ2-7, with D uncertain. The CDR3 contains 14 residues. The germline V gene encodes CDR1 DFQATT and CDR2 SNEGSKA (reference sequence).

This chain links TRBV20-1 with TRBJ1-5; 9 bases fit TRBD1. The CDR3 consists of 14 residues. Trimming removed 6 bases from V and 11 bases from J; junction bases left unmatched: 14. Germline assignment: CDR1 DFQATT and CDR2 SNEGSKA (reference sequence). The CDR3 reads CSAASGQGIRSQHF. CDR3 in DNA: TGCAGTGCCGCCTCGGGACAGGGAATACGGTCCCAGCATTTT.

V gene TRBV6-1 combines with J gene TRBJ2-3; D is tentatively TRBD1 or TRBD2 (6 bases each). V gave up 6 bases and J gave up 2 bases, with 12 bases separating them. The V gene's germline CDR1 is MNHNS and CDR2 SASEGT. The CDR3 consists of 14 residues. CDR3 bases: TGTGCCAGCAGGTCGGGGGACACCACAGATACGCAGTATTTT. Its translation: CASRSGDTTDTQYF.

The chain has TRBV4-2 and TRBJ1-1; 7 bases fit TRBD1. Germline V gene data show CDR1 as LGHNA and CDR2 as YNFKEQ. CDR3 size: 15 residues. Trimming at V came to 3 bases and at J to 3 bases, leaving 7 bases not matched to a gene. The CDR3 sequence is CASSHLTGVDTEAFF. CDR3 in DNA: TGTGCCAGCAGCCATCTAACAGGGGTTGACACTGAAGCTTTCTTT.

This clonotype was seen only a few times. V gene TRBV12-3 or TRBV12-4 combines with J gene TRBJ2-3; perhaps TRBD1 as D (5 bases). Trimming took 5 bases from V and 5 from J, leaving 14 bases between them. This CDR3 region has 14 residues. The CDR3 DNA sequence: TGTGCCAGCAGTCTCCGCGCTAGGGGAGATACGCAGTATTTT. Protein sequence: CASSLRARGDTQYF.

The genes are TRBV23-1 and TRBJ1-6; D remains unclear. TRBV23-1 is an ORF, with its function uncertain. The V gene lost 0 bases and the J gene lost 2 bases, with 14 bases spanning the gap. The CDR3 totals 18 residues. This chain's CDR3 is CASSQSVRFWPYNSPLHF. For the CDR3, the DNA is TGCGCCAGCAGTCAATCGGTCCGGTTTTGGCCCTATAATTCACCCCTCCACTTT.

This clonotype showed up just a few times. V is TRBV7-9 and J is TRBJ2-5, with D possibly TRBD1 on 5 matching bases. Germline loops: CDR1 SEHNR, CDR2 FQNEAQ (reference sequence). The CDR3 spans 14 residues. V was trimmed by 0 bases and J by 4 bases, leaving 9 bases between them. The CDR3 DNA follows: TGTGCCAGCAGCTTAGCTCAGGGCCGAGAGACCCAGTACTTC. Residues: CASSLAQGRETQYF. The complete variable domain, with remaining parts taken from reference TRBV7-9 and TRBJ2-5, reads DTGVSQNPRHKITKRGQNVTFRCDPISEHNRLYWYRQTLGQGPEFLTYFQNEAQLEKSRLLSDRFSAERPKGSFSTLEIQRTEQGDSAMYLCASSLAQGRETQYFGPGTRLLVL.

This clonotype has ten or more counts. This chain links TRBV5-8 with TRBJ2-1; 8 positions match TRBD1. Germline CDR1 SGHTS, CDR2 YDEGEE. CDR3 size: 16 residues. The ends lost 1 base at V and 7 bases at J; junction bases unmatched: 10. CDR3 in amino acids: CASSLLGWGQENEQFF. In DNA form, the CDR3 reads TGTGCCAGCAGCTTGTTAGGTTGGGGACAGGAAAATGAGCAGTTCTTC. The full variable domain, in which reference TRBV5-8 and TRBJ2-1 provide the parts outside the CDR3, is EAGVTQSPTHLIKTRGQQATLRCSPISGHTSVYWYQQALGLGLQFLLWYDEGEERNRGNFPPRFSGRQFPNYSSELNVNALELEDSALYLCASSLLGWGQENEQFFGPGTRLTVL.

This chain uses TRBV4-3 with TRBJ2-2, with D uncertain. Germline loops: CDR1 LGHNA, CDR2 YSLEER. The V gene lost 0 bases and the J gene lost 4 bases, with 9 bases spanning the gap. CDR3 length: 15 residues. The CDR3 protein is CASSQERTLTGELFF. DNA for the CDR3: TGCGCCAGCAGCCAAGAACGCACTCTCACCGGGGAGCTGTTTTTT.

The CDR3 spells CASSLLGTAYGYTF. The CDR3 DNA follows: TGTGCCAGCAGTTTACTGGGGACAGCCTATGGCTACACCTTC. The chain combines TRBV12-3 or TRBV12-4 with TRBJ1-2; TRBD1 agrees at 7 bases. This CDR3 region has 14 residues. The ends lost 2 bases at V and 4 bases at J; junction bases unmatched: 4.

CDR3 nucleotides: TGTGCCAGCAGCGTAGGCCCCAGGGAAGAAGCTTTCTTT. This gives the protein CASSVGPREEAFF. The genes are TRBV9 and TRBJ1-1; TRBD1 might be the D (5 bases). The V end was cut by 0 bases, the J end by 8 bases, with 11 bases between. From germline, CDR1 is SGDLS and CDR2 YYNGEE. The CDR3 is 13 amino acids. The full variable domain, rest sourced from reference TRBV9 and TRBJ1-1, is DSGVTQTPKHLITATGQRVTLRCSPRSGDLSVYWYQQSLDQGLQFLIQYYNGEERAKGNILERFSAQQFPDLHSELNLSSLELGDSALYFCASSVGPREEAFFGQGTRLTVV.

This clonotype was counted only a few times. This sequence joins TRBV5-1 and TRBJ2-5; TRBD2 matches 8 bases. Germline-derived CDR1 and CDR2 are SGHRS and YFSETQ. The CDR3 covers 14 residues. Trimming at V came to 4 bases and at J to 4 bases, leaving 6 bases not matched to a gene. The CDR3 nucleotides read TGCGCCAGCAGCCCCGGGGGGGTGAGAGAGACCCAGTACTTC. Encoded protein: CASSPGGVRETQYF.

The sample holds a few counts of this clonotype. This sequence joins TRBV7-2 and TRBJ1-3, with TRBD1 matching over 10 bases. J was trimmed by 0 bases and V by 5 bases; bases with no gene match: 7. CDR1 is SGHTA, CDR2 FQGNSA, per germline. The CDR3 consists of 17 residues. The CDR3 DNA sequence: TGTGCCAGCAGCGCCGGGACAGGGGCCTTCTCTGGAAACACCATATATTTT. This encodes CASSAGTGAFSGNTIYF.